This TCR beta chain was captured by sequencing in a study of cytomegalovirus exposure and HLA in healthy donors. General study findings and limits: Owing to their indistinguishability, certain V segments, notably TRBV6-2 and TRBV6-3, were excluded.

Trimming stripped 0 bases from V and 0 bases from J, with 6 bases between. CDR3 length: 15 residues. Germline loops: CDR1 SGHTA, CDR2 FQGTGA. Points on this clone: Its antigen is currently unknown.

PCR primers comprised 60 Vbeta and 13 Jbeta primers. Clones were read by immunoSEQ multiplex PCR, and TCRdb kept only the in-frame ones, dropping some. Here the sample spans around 110,000 clones, approximately 70% being singletons. The chain couples TRBV7-3 to TRBJ2-4; no firm D call. Source material: PBMCs. The source is a young man in good health and CMV-seronegative. This CDR3 reads CASSLTPGAKNIQYF. The CDR3 nucleotides read TGTGCCAGCAGCTTAACCCCGGGAGCCAAAAACATTCAGTACTTC.